This T cell receptor beta chain was sequenced for a study of cytomegalovirus exposure and HLA in healthy donors listed by TCRdb under 2017. Regarding the study in general: According to an earlier analysis of 587 of the donors, about 179 million T cells yielded roughly 110 million unique TCR beta sequences and more than 250 Gb of sequence data. Roughly 300 gigabases of sequencing data and approximately 93 million unique TCR sequences were included in an early release covering 500 to 750 HLA-typed donors. The genetic ancestry cluster associated with self-reported Caucasian donors included roughly four fifths of the 300 to 450 genotyped donors. The aim of the study was to test whether cataloging public T cell receptors could identify signatures of past pathogen exposure. The study profiled the T cell repertoires of 500 to 800 subjects by immunosequencing and related them to cytomegalovirus serostatus. Besides the first cohort of hundreds of subjects, a separate validation cohort made up of over 95 different subjects was used. To predict cytomegalovirus infection status, the study combined high-throughput TCR immunosequencing, statistical association of individual TCRs with disease status, and machine learning. A later analysis re-analyzed previously published TCR beta repertoires from roughly 690 donors and added high-resolution HLA genotyping to study TCR occurrence patterns. In the later analysis, no new phenotypic data were used to find candidate immune exposures; instead, reliance was placed on TCR beta sequences and their occurrence across donors. An earlier analysis of approximately 500 of the donors applied high-throughput TCR beta sequencing to assess whether each TCR beta V gene segment acted as functional or pseudogenic. Donor age, sex, ethnicity and CMV serostatus were compiled together with the repertoire data. Genome-wide SNP genotypes for about three fifths of the roughly 700 donors were used in a later genetic analysis, which treated that subset as a discovery cohort. All discovery cohort repertoires had been generated on a single sequencing platform. Class I and class II HLA loci were covered by the typing at four-digit resolution. Typing coverage differed by locus: A, B, C, DRB1 and DQB1 were typed in roughly 620-630 donors, DQA1 in about 510, DPA1 in 600 to 610, and DPB1 in 472. Because of strong linkage in the cohort, roughly five DR-DQ haplotypes were treated as single units for association and clustering. Among some 410 genotyped donors of the cohort, an average of approximately 240,000 unique TCR beta nucleotide sequences were sequenced per donor, 15% to 20% of them non-productive.

The library was made by the immunoSEQ multiplex PCR assay. For the multiplex PCR, a mixture combining 60 forward primers for TCR Vbeta segments and 13 reverse primers for TCR Jbeta segments was used. A multiplex PCR assay on genomic DNA amplified the CDR3 region of rearranged TCR beta genes. Amplified TCR beta libraries were sequenced as 87-base-pair reads on the Illumina HiSeq System. Turning to the authors' computational methods: A later analysis counted tens of millions of unique TCR beta chains across the 550 to 700 repertoires, and 9.5 million to 11 million of these chains were shared by at least two donors. Raw reads were error-corrected and collapsed into unique sequences with a nearest-neighbor algorithm that merged closely related sequences to remove PCR and sequencing errors. To assign V, D and J gene segments, CDR3 sequences were aligned to IMGT reference sequences. For a sequence to be retained, at least a six-nucleotide match to both a V gene segment and a J gene segment was required. A rearrangement was called productive if the CDR3 had no stop codons and remained in frame with V and J, and every other rearrangement was called non-productive. CDR3 was defined according to IMGT convention as the region running from the second conserved V-encoded cysteine to the conserved J-encoded phenylalanine. The earlier analysis of some 540 of the donors excluded any sequence lacking an unambiguous match to a single V gene segment. In an earlier analysis of approximately 550 of the donors, V segments were called functional above 56.7% productive rearrangements and were called segregating when the between-donor standard deviation exceeded 5%. A statistical classification framework was built for diagnosing cytomegalovirus status from the catalog of TCR beta chain sequences. V and J gene assignment, in a later analysis, came from comparing TCR nucleotide sequences with IMGT/GENE-DB human TR gene sequences. The TCRdist pipeline was used in a later analysis to assign CDR3 sequences and most-parsimonious VDJ recombination scenarios. A later analysis defined each TCR beta chain by its CDR3 amino acid sequence plus V-gene family, and excluded reads lacking a unique V-gene family. In a later analysis, around 600 highly shared, low-generation-probability nucleotide sequences were removed to address suspected cross-contamination and a sequencing artifact. For each public chain, a later analysis derived a clonal expansion index from normalized ranks of inferred template counts within each repertoire. In a later analysis, generation probabilities were computed using a VDJ recombination model fitted to out-of-frame rearrangements, and the results were checked against IGoR. In a later analysis, TCR-TCR, TCR-HLA and TCR-CMV co-occurrence was scored with hypergeometric tests, and a repertoire-size bias correction was applied to TCR pairs. A later analysis estimated false discovery rates by permuting HLA or CMV assignments 20 times. In a later analysis, co-occurring TCRs were grouped using DBSCAN, with TCRdist sequence similarity added in when clustering inside HLA-allele-positive subsets. For co-occurrence clustering, repertoires with fewer than 30,000 or more than 120,000 public chains were excluded, along with a handful of repertoires with anomalous nucleotide sharing. TCRdb carries this immuneACCESS record with in-frame sequences only. Its versions omit some clonotypes, under half of them owing to an unresolved V gene in the studies checked, with the rest unexplained. D and trimming come from the DNA, and the V and J calls and clone size come from that table. This sample holds around 150,000 clones; roughly three quarters were observed only once. 0.9% to 1.2% of the sample lies in the top ten.

In total, about 650 healthy bone marrow donors made up the cohort. At the time of sampling, all cohort members were nominally healthy, though unrecorded immune exposures were likely present. The donor tested CMV seronegative and was one of the 352 seronegative cohort members. A peripheral blood sample was provided by each donor, and peripheral blood mononuclear cells were used for TCR beta sequencing. The Qiagen DNeasy Blood Extraction Kit was used to extract genomic DNA from the blood cell samples. Broader findings and caveats from the paper: Most TCR sequences were observed very rarely across donors, whereas some public TCRs were present in many individuals. According to a later analysis, TCR association rates differed among HLA loci, with DRB1 alleles showing the most associated TCRs and HLA-C alleles showing the fewest. In an earlier analysis of about 540 of the donors, most TCR beta V segments were observed in productive rearrangements about 90% or about 30% of the time, broadly matching IMGT annotations. Only TCR beta chains were sequenced in this cohort, and the absence of alpha or paired-chain data limited detectable features. The classifier was reported to diagnose cytomegalovirus status with high specificity and sensitivity in both the original and validation cohorts. A later analysis associated 16,951 TCR beta sequences with specific HLA alleles at a false discovery rate of 0.05. A later genetic analysis reported fewer N-insertions in productive TCRs among donors in an Asian-associated ancestry cluster than the roughly 620-donor mean. The study gave a list of roughly 150 TCR beta chains associated with cytomegalovirus. The presence/absence analyses assumed that sequencing depth was roughly uniform across donors, and that assumption may not be true. The earlier analysis of fewer than 750 of the donors excluded some 16 rarely observed V segments, including chromosome 9 orphons, because counts were too low. Most CMV-associated TCR beta chains appeared to be HLA-restricted in a later analysis, and the HLA associations seemed to be driven largely by CMV exposure. In a later analysis, HLA-associated TCR beta chains were found to be more clonally expanded and to have lower generation probabilities than equally common non-associated chains. Linkage disequilibrium might explain the correlated functional status among segregating V segments, but an unknown experimental factor could not be ruled out. Some IMGT-functional V segments, including TRBV6-2 and TRBV6-3, could not be told apart with the 87-base-pair reads, so those segments were excluded. A further reported finding was that TCR beta sequences accurately predicted the HLA-A and HLA-B alleles for most subjects in the first cohort. V-gene and J-gene trimming of TCR beta chains was associated with a missense DCLRE1C variant in a later genetic analysis, and the association was replicated in an independent cohort. A later analysis reported that several top co-occurrence clusters appeared linked to parvovirus B19, influenza, CMV and Epstein-Barr virus. Because HLA typing was missing for some donors at each locus, association tests included only the typed subset. Assigning TCR associations to individual alleles was difficult when HLA alleles, especially DR and DQ, strongly co-occurred. It was suggested by the authors that the approach could potentially be generalized to other disease states and immunological phenotypes. Three of the identified cytomegalovirus-associated TCR beta chains were confirmed in vitro to be specific for cytomegalovirus antigens. The only immune exposure information available for the cohort was CMV serostatus. A cluster of highly shared sequence variants was judged likely to represent a technical artifact of the sequencing pipeline.

The CDR3 covers 15 residues, taking in both the cysteine and the phenylalanine. The only DNA kept is the CDR3, 45 bases in frame from the first base. In the germline V gene, CDR1 corresponds to MNHNS and CDR2 to SASEGT. Ends trimmed: V by 6 bases, J by 2 bases; bases unmatched to a gene: 8. This clone was recorded a few times. Its cognate antigen has yet to be identified. The sample holds no much larger clone one base away, and base qualities are not on file. The chain joins TRBV6-1 to TRBJ2-7; 9 central bases correspond to TRBD1. The sample taken for sequencing was PBMCs. The origin of this receptor is a male donor in good health and CMV-seronegative. CDR3 reads: CASRPGTGQPYEQYF. The DNA is TGTGCCAGCAGACCCGGGACAGGGCAGCCCTACGAGCAGTACTTC.